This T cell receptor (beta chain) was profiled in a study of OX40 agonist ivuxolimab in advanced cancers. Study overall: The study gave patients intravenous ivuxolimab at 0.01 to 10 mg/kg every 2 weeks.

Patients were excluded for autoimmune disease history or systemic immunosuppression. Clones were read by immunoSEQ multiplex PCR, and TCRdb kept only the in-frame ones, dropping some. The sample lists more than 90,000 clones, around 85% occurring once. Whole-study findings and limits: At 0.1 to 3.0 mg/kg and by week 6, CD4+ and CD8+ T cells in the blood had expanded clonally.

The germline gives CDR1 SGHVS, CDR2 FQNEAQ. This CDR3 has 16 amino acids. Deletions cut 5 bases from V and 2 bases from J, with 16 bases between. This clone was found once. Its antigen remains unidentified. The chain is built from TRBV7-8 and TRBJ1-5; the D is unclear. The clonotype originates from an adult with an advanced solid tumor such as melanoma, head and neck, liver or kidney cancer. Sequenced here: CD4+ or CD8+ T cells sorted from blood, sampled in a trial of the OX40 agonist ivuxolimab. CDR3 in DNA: TGTGCCAGCAGCCTTTCTCGACACACGGGCAATCAGCCCCAGCATTTT. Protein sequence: CASSLSRHTGNQPQHF. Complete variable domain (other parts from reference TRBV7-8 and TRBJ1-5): GAGVSQSPRYKVAKRGQDVALRCDPISGHVSLFWYQQALGQGPEFLTYFQNEAQLDKSGLPSDRFFAERPEGSVSTLKIQRTQQEDSAVYLCASSLSRHTGNQPQHFGDGTRLSIL.